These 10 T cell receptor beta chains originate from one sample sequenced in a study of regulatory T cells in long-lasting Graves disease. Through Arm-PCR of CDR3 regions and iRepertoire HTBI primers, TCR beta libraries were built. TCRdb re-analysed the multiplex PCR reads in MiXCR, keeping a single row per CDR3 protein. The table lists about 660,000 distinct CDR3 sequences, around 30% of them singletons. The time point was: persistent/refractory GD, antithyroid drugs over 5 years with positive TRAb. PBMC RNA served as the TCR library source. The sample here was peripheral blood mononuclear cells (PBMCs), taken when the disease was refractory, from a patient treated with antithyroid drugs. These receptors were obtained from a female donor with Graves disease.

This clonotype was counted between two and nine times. Written as DNA, the CDR3 is TGCGCCAGCAGCTTGGAGGGGGACAGGGGACGAAATTCACCCCTCCACTTT. Amino acid sequence: CASSLEGDRGRNSPLHF. The rearrangement joins TRBV5-1 to TRBJ1-6, with 10 bases identical to TRBD1. The CDR3 runs to 17 residues. J lost 7 bases, V lost 0 bases, and 7 bases had no gene match. CDR1 and CDR2 (germline): SGHRS, YFSETQ. The full variable domain, rest sourced from reference TRBV5-1 and TRBJ1-6, is KAGVTQTPRYLIKTRGQQVTLSCSPISGHRSVSWYQQTPGQGLQFLFEYFSETQRNKGNFPGRFSGRQFSNSRSEMNVSTLELGDSALYLCASSLEGDRGRNSPLHFGNGTRLTVT.

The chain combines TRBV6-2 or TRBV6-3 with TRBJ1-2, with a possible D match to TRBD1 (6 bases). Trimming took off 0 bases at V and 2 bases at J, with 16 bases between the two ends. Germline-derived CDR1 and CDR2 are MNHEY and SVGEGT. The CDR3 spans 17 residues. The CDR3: CASSYSIRGRGNYGYTF. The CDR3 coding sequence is TGTGCCAGCAGTTACTCGATCCGGGGCAGGGGAAACTATGGCTACACCTTC.

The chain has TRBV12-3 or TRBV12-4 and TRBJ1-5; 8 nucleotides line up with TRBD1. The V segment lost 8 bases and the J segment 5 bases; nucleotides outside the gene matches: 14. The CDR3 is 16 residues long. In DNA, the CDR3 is TGTGCCAGCTCCCCGTCCGGGACAGGCGTGTATCAGCCCCAGCATTTT. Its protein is CASSPSGTGVYQPQHF.

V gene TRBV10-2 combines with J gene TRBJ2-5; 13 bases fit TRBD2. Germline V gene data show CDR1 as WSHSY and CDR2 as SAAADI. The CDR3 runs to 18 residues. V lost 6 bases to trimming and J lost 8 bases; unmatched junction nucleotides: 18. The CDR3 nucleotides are TGCGCCAGCAGAGGGGACATTGGGACTAGCGGGGACCGTAAAACCCAGTACTTC. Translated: CASRGDIGTSGDRKTQYF.

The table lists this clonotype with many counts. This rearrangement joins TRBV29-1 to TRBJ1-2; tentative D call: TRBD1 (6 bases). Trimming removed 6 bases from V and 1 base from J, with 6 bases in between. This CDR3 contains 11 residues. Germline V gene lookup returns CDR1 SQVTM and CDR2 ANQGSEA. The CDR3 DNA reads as TGCAGCGTGGGACATAACTATGGCTACACCTTC. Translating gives CSVGHNYGYTF.

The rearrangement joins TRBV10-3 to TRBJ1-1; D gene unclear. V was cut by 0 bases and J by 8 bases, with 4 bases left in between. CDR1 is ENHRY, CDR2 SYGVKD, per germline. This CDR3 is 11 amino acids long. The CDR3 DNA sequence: TGTGCCATCAGTGAGTCGTGGGAAGCTTTCTTT. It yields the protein CAISESWEAFF.

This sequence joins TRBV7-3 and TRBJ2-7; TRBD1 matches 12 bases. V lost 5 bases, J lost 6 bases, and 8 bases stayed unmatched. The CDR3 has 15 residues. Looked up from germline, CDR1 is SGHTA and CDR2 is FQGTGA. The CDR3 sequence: CASSLDGTGGSEQYF. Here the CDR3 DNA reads TGTGCCAGCAGCCTCGACGGGACAGGGGGCTCCGAGCAGTACTTC.

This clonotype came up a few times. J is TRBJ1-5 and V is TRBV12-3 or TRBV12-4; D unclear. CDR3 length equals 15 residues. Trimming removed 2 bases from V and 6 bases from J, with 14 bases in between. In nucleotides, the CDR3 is TGTGCCAGCAGTTTAAAGCCGGCAGGCGGTCAGCCCCAGCATTTT. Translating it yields CASSLKPAGGQPQHF.

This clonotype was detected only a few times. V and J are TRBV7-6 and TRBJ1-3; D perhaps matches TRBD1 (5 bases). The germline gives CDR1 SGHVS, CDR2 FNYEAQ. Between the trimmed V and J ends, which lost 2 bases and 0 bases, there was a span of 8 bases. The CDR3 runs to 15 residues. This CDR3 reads CASSLSGASGNTIYF. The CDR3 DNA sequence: TGTGCCAGCAGCTTATCTGGGGCCTCTGGAAACACCATATATTTT. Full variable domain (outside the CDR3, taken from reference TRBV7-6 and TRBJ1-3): GAGVSQSPRYKVTKRGQDVALRCDPISGHVSLYWYRQALGQGPEFLTYFNYEAQQDKSGLPNDRFSAERPEGSISTLTIQRTEQRDSAMYRCASSLSGASGNTIYFGEGSWLTVV.

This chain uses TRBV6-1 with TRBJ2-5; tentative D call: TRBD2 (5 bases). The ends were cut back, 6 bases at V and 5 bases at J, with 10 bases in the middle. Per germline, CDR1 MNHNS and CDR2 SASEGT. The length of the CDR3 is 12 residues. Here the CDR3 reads CASRATGETQYF. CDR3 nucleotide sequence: TGTGCCAGCAGGGCAACGGGGGAGACCCAGTACTTC.